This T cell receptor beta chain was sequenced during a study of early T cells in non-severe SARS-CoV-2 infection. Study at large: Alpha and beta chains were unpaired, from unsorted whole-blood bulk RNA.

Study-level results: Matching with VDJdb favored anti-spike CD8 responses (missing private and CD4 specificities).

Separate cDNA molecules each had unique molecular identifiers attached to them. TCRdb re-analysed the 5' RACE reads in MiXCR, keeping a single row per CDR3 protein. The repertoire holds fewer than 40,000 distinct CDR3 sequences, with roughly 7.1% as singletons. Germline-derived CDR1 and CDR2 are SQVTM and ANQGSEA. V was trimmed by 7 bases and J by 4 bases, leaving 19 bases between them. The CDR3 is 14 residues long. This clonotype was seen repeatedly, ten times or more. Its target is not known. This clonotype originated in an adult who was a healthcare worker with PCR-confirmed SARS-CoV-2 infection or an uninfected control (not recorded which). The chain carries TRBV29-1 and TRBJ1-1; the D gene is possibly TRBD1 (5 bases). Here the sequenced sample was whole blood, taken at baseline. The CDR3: CSGKNGDLGTEAFF. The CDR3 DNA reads TGCAGCGGGAAAAACGGGGACCTGGGCACTGAAGCTTTCTTT.